Listed below are T cell receptor beta chains from one sample, sequenced in a study of T cells after yellow fever vaccination. TCRdb processed the 5' RACE reads anew with MiXCR; each CDR3 protein has one entry. The data contain roughly 300,000 distinct CDR3 sequences, roughly 7.5% of them seen just once; the ten biggest clones take up approximately 15%. Specimen: PBMCs, collected about 41 days after the first yellow fever vaccination. Source of these receptors: a man aged 18 to 30 who received the YFV17D yellow fever vaccine. Each CDR3 is given with its conserved first and last residue. The order of the fields is clone size, V gene, D gene, J gene, CDR3 protein, CDR3 DNA. D genes are given only for firm matches. The size entry is marked missing in some rows and otherwise reads once, few, many or a size class.

many,TRBV4-2,TRBD2,TRBJ2-3,CASSQEALAGSSADTQYF,TGTGCCAGCAGCCAAGAGGCACTAGCGGGTTCCTCGGCGGATACGCAGTATTTT
.,TRBV7-6,.,TRBJ2-3,CASSLDTGSTDTQYF,TGTGCCAGCAGCTTAGACACAGGAAGCACAGATACGCAGTATTTT
few,TRBV6-5,.,TRBJ1-3,CASSYMPGASSGNTIYF,TGTGCCAGCAGTTACATGCCAGGGGCGTCTTCTGGAAACACCATATATTTT
.,TRBV20-1,.,TRBJ2-5,CSARTGETQYF,TGCAGTGCTAGGACCGGAGAGACCCAGTACTTC
few,TRBV12-3/TRBV12-4,TRBD1,TRBJ1-1,CASRDTGGKEAFF,TGTGCCAGCAGAGATACAGGGGGCAAAGAAGCTTTCTTT
many,TRBV5-5,.,TRBJ2-3,CASSPPPTSTDTQYF,TGTGCCAGCAGCCCCCCCCCGACCAGCACAGATACGCAGTATTTT
few,TRBV5-4,TRBD2,TRBJ2-6,CASRAGGGPNSGANVLTF,TGTGCCAGCAGGGCCGGGGGGGGGCCTAATTCTGGGGCCAACGTCCTGACTTTC
few,TRBV24-1,.,TRBJ1-2,CATSDLDHRYGYTF,TGTGCCACCAGTGATTTGGACCACCGCTATGGCTACACCTTC
.,TRBV5-1,.,TRBJ2-5,CASQKGNNQETQYF,TGCGCCAGCCAAAAAGGGAACAACCAAGAGACCCAGTACTTC
few,TRBV29-1,.,TRBJ2-3,CSVEDPQRVSRTDTQYF,TGCAGCGTTGAAGATCCCCAGAGGGTATCGCGCACAGATACGCAGTATTTT
few,TRBV7-3,.,TRBJ2-1,CASSLTGQGIHNEQFF,TGTGCCAGCAGCTTAACCGGGCAGGGGATACACAATGAGCAGTTCTTC
.,TRBV5-1,.,TRBJ1-5,CASSPGTYSNQPQHF,TGCGCCAGCAGCCCCGGGACCTATAGCAATCAGCCCCAGCATTTT
.,TRBV15,.,TRBJ2-6,CATSREVIYSGANVLTF,TGTGCCACCAGCAGAGAGGTTATTTACTCTGGGGCCAACGTCCTGACTTTC
.,TRBV5-1,.,TRBJ2-3,CASKQGRGGPADTQYF,TGCGCCAGCAAGCAAGGCAGGGGGGGGCCTGCAGATACGCAGTATTTT
few,TRBV7-9,TRBD2,TRBJ2-1,CASSSGLAGGQDEQFF,TGTGCCAGCAGCTCCGGACTAGCGGGGGGGCAGGATGAGCAGTTCTTC
.,TRBV12-3/TRBV12-4,TRBD1,TRBJ1-1,CASSLHPGQGGTEAFF,TGTGCCAGCAGTTTGCACCCTGGACAGGGAGGCACTGAAGCTTTCTTT
.,TRBV7-8,.,TRBJ1-1,CASSWPAGDLVTEAFF,TGTGCCAGCAGCTGGCCGGCAGGGGATTTGGTCACTGAAGCTTTCTTT
few,TRBV5-1,.,TRBJ2-4,CASSLGGYGKNIQYF,TGCGCCAGCAGCTTAGGAGGGTATGGCAAAAACATTCAGTACTTC
.,TRBV6-1,.,TRBJ1-5,CASSMDGRRDFQPQHF,TGTGCCAGCAGTATGGACGGAAGACGGGATTTTCAGCCCCAGCATTTT
.,TRBV5-1,.,TRBJ2-1,CASSLGSGGSNEQFF,TGCGCCAGCAGCTTGGGGTCAGGGGGGTCCAATGAGCAGTTCTTC
few,TRBV20-1,.,TRBJ2-1,CSARERVGIYNEQFF,TGCAGTGCTAGAGAGAGAGTCGGGATCTACAATGAGCAGTTCTTC
few,TRBV4-3,TRBD1,TRBJ2-6,CASSQGTGTGANVLTF,TGCGCCAGCAGCCAGGGGACAGGTACTGGGGCCAACGTCCTGACTTTC
.,TRBV19,.,TRBJ1-5,CASSWGTGNQPQHF,TGTGCCAGTAGTTGGGGTACAGGGAACCAGCCCCAGCATTTT
.,TRBV7-8,.,TRBJ1-4,CASSPGGGKDEKLFF,TGTGCCAGCAGTCCTGGGGGGGGGAAGGATGAAAAACTGTTTTTT
many,TRBV10-3,TRBD1,TRBJ2-3,CAIKGRGTDTQYF,TGTGCCATCAAGGGCAGGGGGACAGATACGCAGTATTTT
few,TRBV7-9,.,TRBJ2-2,CASSLAFGRGTGELFF,TGTGCCAGCAGCTTAGCCTTTGGACGGGGAACCGGGGAGCTGTTTTTT
few,TRBV7-7,TRBD1,TRBJ2-1,CASSLFFSDRVEDEQFF,TGTGCCAGCAGCTTATTCTTTTCGGACAGGGTTGAGGATGAGCAGTTCTTC
few,TRBV5-1,TRBD2,TRBJ2-1,CASSLASGGYNEQFF,TGCGCCAGCAGCCTGGCTAGCGGGGGTTACAATGAGCAGTTCTTC
few,TRBV12-3/TRBV12-4,TRBD1,TRBJ2-7,CASSAPGGGDEQYF,TGTGCCAGCAGTGCCCCAGGGGGCGGGGACGAGCAGTACTTC
many,TRBV28,.,TRBJ2-3,CASSIGASSTDTQYF,TGTGCCAGCTCGATTGGCGCCAGCTCCACAGATACGCAGTATTTT
.,TRBV11-1,.,TRBJ2-5,CASSRDGLQETQYF,TGTGCCAGCAGCCGGGACGGACTCCAAGAGACCCAGTACTTC
few,TRBV7-2,.,TRBJ2-2,CASSLARAPGELFF,TGTGCCAGCAGCTTAGCGAGGGCGCCCGGGGAGCTGTTTTTT
few,TRBV6-5,.,TRBJ1-6,CASSLQGTFNSPLHF,TGTGCCAGCAGTCTACAGGGTACTTTTAATTCACCCCTCCACTTT
few,TRBV5-1,TRBD1,TRBJ2-1,CASSPGQGVWNEQFF,TGCGCCAGCAGCCCGGGACAGGGGGTCTGGAATGAGCAGTTCTTC